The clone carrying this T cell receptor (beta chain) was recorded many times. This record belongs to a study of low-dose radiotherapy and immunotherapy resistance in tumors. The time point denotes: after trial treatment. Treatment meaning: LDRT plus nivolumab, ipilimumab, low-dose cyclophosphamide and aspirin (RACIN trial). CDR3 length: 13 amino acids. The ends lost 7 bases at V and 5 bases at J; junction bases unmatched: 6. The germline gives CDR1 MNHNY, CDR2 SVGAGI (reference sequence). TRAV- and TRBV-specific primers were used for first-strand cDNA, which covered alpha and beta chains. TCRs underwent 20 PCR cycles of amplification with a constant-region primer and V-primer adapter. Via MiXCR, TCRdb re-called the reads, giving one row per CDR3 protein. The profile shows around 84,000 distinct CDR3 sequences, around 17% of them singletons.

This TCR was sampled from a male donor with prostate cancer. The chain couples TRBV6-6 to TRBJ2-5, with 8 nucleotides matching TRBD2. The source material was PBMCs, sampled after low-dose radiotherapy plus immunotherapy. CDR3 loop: CASNSGIWETQYF. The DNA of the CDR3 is TGTGCCAGCAATAGCGGGATATGGGAGACCCAGTACTTC.